The rows below give T cell receptor beta chains drawn from one sample of a study of blood T cells in healthy people across ages. TCRdb used MiXCR to reprocess the 5' RACE reads, holding one entry per CDR3 protein. The top ten clones hold around an eighth of a sample with 800,000 to 1,000,000 distinct CDR3 sequences, about 48% of them seen once. Sequencing was performed on blood. These receptors all come from a man aged 25 to 45 in good health. The CDR3 runs from the conserved cysteine through the conserved F or W. A D gene is named only where the DNA matches it firmly. Rows may omit the clone size; those that give it use once, few, many or a size class.

.	TRBV28	.	TRBJ2-7	CASSDGQEGAYEQYF	TGTGCCAGCAGCGACGGCCAGGAGGGAGCCTACGAGCAGTACTTC
.	TRBV20-1	.	TRBJ2-3	CSARGLSTDTQYF	TGCAGTGCTAGAGGACTTAGCACAGATACGCAGTATTTT
.	TRBV7-2	few	TRBJ2-5	CASSPPETQYF	TGTGCCAGCAGCCCTCCGGAGACCCAGTACTTC
.	TRBV12-3/TRBV12-4	.	TRBJ2-5	CASKKQETQYF	TGTGCCAGCAAGAAGCAAGAGACCCAGTACTTC
.	TRBV10-3	many	TRBJ2-7	CAISESLDSHEQYF	TGTGCCATCAGTGAGTCACTAGACAGCCACGAGCAGTACTTC
.	TRBV2	once	TRBJ1-6	CASLGDGNSPLHF	TGTGCCAGCTTGGGGGACGGTAATTCACCCCTCCACTTT
.	TRBV6-6	.	TRBJ2-7	CASSWGELSYEQYF	TGTGCCAGCAGTTGGGGAGAATTATCCTACGAGCAGTACTTC
.	TRBV6-1	few	TRBJ1-6	CASSPSLPWGSALVVSPLHF	TGTGCCAGCAGTCCTTCACTACCTTGGGGGTCTGCTTTGGTGGTTTCACCCCTCCACTTT
.	TRBV5-1	.	TRBJ2-6	CASSPPRAGANVLTF	TGCGCCAGCAGCCCACCCCGAGCTGGGGCCAACGTCCTGACTTTC
.	TRBV4-2	few	TRBJ2-5	CASSQESPGTLPGETQYF	TGTGCCAGCAGCCAAGAGTCGCCCGGGACTCTGCCGGGAGAGACCCAGTACTTC
.	TRBV27	once	TRBJ2-6	CASSFSGRAGANVLTF	TGTGCCAGCAGTTTTTCCGGCAGGGCTGGGGCCAACGTCCTGACTTTC
.	TRBV4-1	.	TRBJ2-5	CASSQDGGGFEQYF	TGCGCCAGCAGCCAAGATGGAGGGGGCTTTGAGCAGTACTTC
.	TRBV9	.	TRBJ2-5	CASSDGSLETQYF	TGTGCCAGCAGCGATGGGTCTCTGGAGACCCAGTACTTC
.	TRBV6-1	.	TRBJ2-6	CAMTPGLTSGANVLTF	TGTGCCATGACACCGGGACTGACTTCTGGGGCCAACGTCCTGACTTTC
.	TRBV25-1	.	TRBJ2-1	CASLGFGNEQFF	TGTGCGAGCCTCGGGTTTGGTAATGAGCAGTTCTTC
.	TRBV6-5	.	TRBJ2-5	CASSYQGGETQYF	TGTGCCAGCAGTTATCAAGGGGGAGAGACCCAGTACTTC
.	TRBV27	.	TRBJ2-7	CASSPSWDYEQYF	TGTGCCAGCAGTCCATCTTGGGACTACGAGCAGTACTTC
.	TRBV13	.	TRBJ1-3	CASSLERGTGNTIYF	TGTGCCAGCAGCTTAGAGCGGGGAACTGGAAACACCATATATTTT
.	TRBV28	.	TRBJ2-3	CASSLGIGTQYF	TGTGCCAGCAGTTTAGGGATTGGTACGCAGTATTTT
.	TRBV28	.	TRBJ2-6	CANCSGANVLTF	TGTGCCAACTGCTCTGGGGCCAACGTCCTGACTTTC
.	TRBV24-1	.	TRBJ1-1	CATRNTEAFF	TGTGCCACCAGGAACACTGAAGCTTTCTTT
.	TRBV7-6	few	TRBJ1-4	CASSLEFVGKLFF	TGTGCCAGCAGCTTAGAATTCGTGGGAAAACTGTTTTTT
.	TRBV11-1	few	TRBJ2-1	CASSLAEGGAQQFF	TGTGCCAGCAGCTTAGCGGAAGGGGGGGCCCAGCAGTTCTTC
TRBD1	TRBV20-1	.	TRBJ1-5	CSARDMGRGQGQPQHF	TGCAGTGCTAGAGATATGGGCAGGGGGCAAGGTCAGCCCCAGCATTTT
.	TRBV6-5	few	TRBJ2-7	CASTAIRGAYEQYF	TGTGCCAGCACGGCAATAAGGGGCGCCTACGAGCAGTACTTC
.	TRBV12-3/TRBV12-4	.	TRBJ2-7	CASTPGPTYEQYF	TGTGCCAGCACGCCCGGGCCCACCTACGAGCAGTACTTC
.	TRBV11-2	.	TRBJ2-5	CASSLDLAETQYF	TGTGCCAGCAGCTTAGATCTCGCAGAGACCCAGTACTTC
.	TRBV6-2/TRBV6-3	.	TRBJ2-5	CASSSRPETQYF	TGTGCCAGCAGTTCCCGTCCGGAGACCCAGTACTTC
TRBD2	TRBV20-1	many	TRBJ2-7	CSARRGGYEQYF	TGCAGTGCTAGACGGGGGGGCTACGAGCAGTACTTC
.	TRBV27	.	TRBJ1-1	CASRTRSEAFF	TGTGCCAGCAGGACGCGGTCTGAAGCTTTCTTT
.	TRBV2	few	TRBJ1-2	CASAQEGYGYTF	TGTGCCAGTGCCCAAGAGGGCTATGGCTACACCTTC
.	TRBV28	.	TRBJ2-7	CASSETGARNHEQYF	TGTGCCAGCAGCGAAACCGGTGCGCGAAACCACGAGCAGTACTTC
TRBD1	TRBV9	.	TRBJ1-1	CASSVEPGGYTEAFF	TGTGCCAGCAGCGTAGAACCAGGGGGCTATACTGAGGCTTTCTTT
.	TRBV12-3/TRBV12-4	.	TRBJ2-7	CASSQPGTVGHVQYF	TGTGCCAGCAGTCAGCCCGGGACGGTGGGACACGTGCAGTACTTC
TRBD2	TRBV10-3	.	TRBJ2-1	CAISESLASGDHNEQFF	TGTGCCATCAGTGAGTCCCTCGCTAGCGGGGACCACAATGAGCAGTTCTTC
.	TRBV10-3	few	TRBJ1-1	CAIRKDGQKNTEAFF	TGTGCCATCAGGAAAGACGGACAGAAGAACACTGAAGCTTTCTTT
.	TRBV4-3	.	TRBJ1-6	CASSQEANSPNSPLHF	TGCGCCAGCAGCCAAGAGGCGAACAGTCCTAATTCACCCCTCCACTTT
.	TRBV4-2	many	TRBJ2-7	CASSQDVGVYEQYF	TGTGCCAGCAGCCAAGATGTGGGGGTTTATGAGCAGTACTTC
TRBD2	TRBV7-2	.	TRBJ2-7	CASSPLGSGGYEQYF	TGTGCCAGCAGCCCTCTAGGTAGCGGGGGATACGAGCAGTACTTC
TRBD1	TRBV7-2	.	TRBJ2-7	CAGSLGQHSYEQYF	TGTGCCGGCAGCTTGGGACAGCACTCCTACGAGCAGTACTTC
TRBD1	TRBV10-3	.	TRBJ2-5	CAISDVAGGLETQYF	TGTGCCATCAGTGACGTGGCAGGGGGCCTGGAGACCCAGTACTTC
TRBD2	TRBV10-3	few	TRBJ2-1	CAIGTSGRNEQFF	TGTGCCATCGGGACTAGCGGCCGCAATGAGCAGTTCTTC
.	TRBV3-1	.	TRBJ2-1	CASSQDPNNEQFF	TGTGCCAGCAGCCAGGATCCTAACAATGAGCAGTTCTTC
.	TRBV2	.	TRBJ2-7	CASRRSSSSHEQYF	TGTGCCAGCAGAAGGTCGTCCTCCTCTCACGAGCAGTACTTC
.	TRBV6-5	.	TRBJ2-7	CASTQRHAQQYF	TGTGCCAGCACCCAACGACATGCCCAGCAGTACTTC
.	TRBV20-1	few	TRBJ1-2	CSARDGANNYGYTF	TGCAGTGCTAGAGATGGGGCAAATAACTATGGCTACACCTTC
.	TRBV24-1	.	TRBJ2-2	CATSVSDAGELFF	TGTGCCACCAGTGTTAGCGACGCCGGGGAGCTGTTTTTT
.	TRBV20-1	.	TRBJ1-2	CSAKLGYGYTF	TGCAGTGCCAAATTAGGGTACGGCTACACCTTC